Sequencing of this TCR beta chain was carried out in a study of Ad26.COV2.S vaccination and SARS-CoV-2 variants (dated by TCRdb to about 2021). Regarding the study in general: Donors in the vaccine arm were drawn from COV1001, a phase I-IIa trial of Ad26.COV2.S in healthy adults that was multicentre, randomized, double-blind and placebo-controlled. Ad26.COV2.S was given intramuscularly at 5x10^10 or 1x10^11 viral particles, as a single shot or as two shots 56 days apart. Sequencing of the TCRbeta repertoire served to evaluate the specificity and breadth of SARS-CoV-2-reactive T cell receptors following Ad26.COV2.S vaccination. The TCR-sequenced set comprised approximately 30 samples: roughly 19 Ad26.COV2.S vaccine recipients, 5 placebo recipients and 8 SARS-CoV-2 convalescent individuals. Trial participants were randomized into five groups of five, in which low-dose or high-dose Ad26.COV2.S was given once or twice, or placebo was given on both occasions. Investigators remained blinded to trial group allocation during experiments and outcome assessment.

The study at large found these results: Comparable non-spike TCR breadth was observed between vaccine and placebo recipients, consistent with only spike being contained in the vaccine. Higher spike-specific TCR breadth was observed in Ad26.COV2.S recipients than in placebo recipients (P = 0.0014). The study was not powered for comparison of responses between vaccine doses or regimens. According to the authors, total T cell responses may have been underestimated by the TCR breadth and depth analyses. After vaccination, spike-specific CD8+ and CD4+ T cell responses were reported to show substantial breadth.

TCRbeta CDR3 regions were sequenced with the immunoSEQ Assay. After extraction, genomic DNA underwent amplification by bias-controlled multiplex PCR, followed by high-throughput sequencing. In the authors' own workflow: Collapsing and filtering of sequences were performed to quantify the absolute abundance of each unique TCRbeta CDR3 region. T cell fraction was estimated by normalizing TCRbeta template counts to usable DNA, which was measured by amplifying reference genes present in all nucleated cells. Repertoire TCRs were annotated as SARS-CoV-2-specific when V gene, CDR3 amino acid sequence and J gene were exactly matched to a known reactive TCR set. MIRA supplied the reference SARS-CoV-2 TCR set, which was filtered for enrichment in COVID-19-positive ImmuneCODE repertoires so that public or cross-reactive TCRs were removed. Using the MIRA antigens, annotated TCRs were further analysed by specific ORF or by position within an ORF. Depth was the summed frequency of annotated unique rearrangements, while breadth was defined as annotated unique rearrangements over total unique productive rearrangements. Two-sided Wilcoxon rank-sum tests were applied when comparing TCR breadth between groups. Not all clones reach the TCRdb copy of this immuneACCESS table, which keeps in-frame sequences only. Checked studies attribute under half of the gap to unresolved V genes and leave the rest unexplained. V, J and clone size are those of that table, while D and trimming were read from the DNA. Recorded for this sample are roughly 410,000 clones; 83% of them occurred a single time. The ten top clones hold 7.4% of the sample.

The junction carries 9 bases between V and J, which are trimmed by 5 bases and 4 bases respectively. The CDR3 spans 13 residues, from the cysteine through the phenylalanine. The CDR3 DNA has 39 bases and is translated from base 1. Per the germline V gene, SGHTA is the CDR1 and FQGNSA is the CDR2. This clone was seen more than once but under ten times. Its antigen has not been determined. Qualities for individual bases were not recorded, and no much larger clone is one base off. This sample's treatment or condition label indicates: roughly 20 received Ad26.COV2.S at low or high dose, single or two shots; 5 received placebo; per-sample allocation not given. Repertoires of vaccine and placebo recipients were sequenced from samples taken on day 63 after the first injection. Cohort 1b enrolled about two dozen adults aged 18-55 years at a single site in Boston, USA, between 29 July and 7 August 2020. Ad26.COV2.S was a replication-incompetent adenovirus type 26 vector that expressed a prefusion-stabilized SARS-CoV-2 spike protein derived from the original Wuhan strain.

This material consisted of peripheral blood, taken in a trial of Ad26.COV2.S vaccine versus placebo. This receptor was identified in a person between 18 and 60 years old who received the Ad26.COV2.S COVID-19 vaccine or a placebo. This receptor chain uses TRBV7-2 and TRBJ1-5; no D gene call is confident. The CDR3 amino acid sequence is: CASSVRGNQPQHF. The nucleotide sequence is given as TGTGCCAGCAGCGTCCGAGGGAATCAGCCCCAGCATTTT. The full variable domain, with segments outside the CDR3 supplied by the reference TRBV7-2 and TRBJ1-5 proteins, appears as GAGVSQSPSNKVTEKGKDVELRCDPISGHTALYWYRQSLGQGLEFLIYFQGNSAPDKSGLPSDRFSAERTGGSVSTLTIQRTQQEDSAVYLCASSVRGNQPQHFGDGTRLSIL.